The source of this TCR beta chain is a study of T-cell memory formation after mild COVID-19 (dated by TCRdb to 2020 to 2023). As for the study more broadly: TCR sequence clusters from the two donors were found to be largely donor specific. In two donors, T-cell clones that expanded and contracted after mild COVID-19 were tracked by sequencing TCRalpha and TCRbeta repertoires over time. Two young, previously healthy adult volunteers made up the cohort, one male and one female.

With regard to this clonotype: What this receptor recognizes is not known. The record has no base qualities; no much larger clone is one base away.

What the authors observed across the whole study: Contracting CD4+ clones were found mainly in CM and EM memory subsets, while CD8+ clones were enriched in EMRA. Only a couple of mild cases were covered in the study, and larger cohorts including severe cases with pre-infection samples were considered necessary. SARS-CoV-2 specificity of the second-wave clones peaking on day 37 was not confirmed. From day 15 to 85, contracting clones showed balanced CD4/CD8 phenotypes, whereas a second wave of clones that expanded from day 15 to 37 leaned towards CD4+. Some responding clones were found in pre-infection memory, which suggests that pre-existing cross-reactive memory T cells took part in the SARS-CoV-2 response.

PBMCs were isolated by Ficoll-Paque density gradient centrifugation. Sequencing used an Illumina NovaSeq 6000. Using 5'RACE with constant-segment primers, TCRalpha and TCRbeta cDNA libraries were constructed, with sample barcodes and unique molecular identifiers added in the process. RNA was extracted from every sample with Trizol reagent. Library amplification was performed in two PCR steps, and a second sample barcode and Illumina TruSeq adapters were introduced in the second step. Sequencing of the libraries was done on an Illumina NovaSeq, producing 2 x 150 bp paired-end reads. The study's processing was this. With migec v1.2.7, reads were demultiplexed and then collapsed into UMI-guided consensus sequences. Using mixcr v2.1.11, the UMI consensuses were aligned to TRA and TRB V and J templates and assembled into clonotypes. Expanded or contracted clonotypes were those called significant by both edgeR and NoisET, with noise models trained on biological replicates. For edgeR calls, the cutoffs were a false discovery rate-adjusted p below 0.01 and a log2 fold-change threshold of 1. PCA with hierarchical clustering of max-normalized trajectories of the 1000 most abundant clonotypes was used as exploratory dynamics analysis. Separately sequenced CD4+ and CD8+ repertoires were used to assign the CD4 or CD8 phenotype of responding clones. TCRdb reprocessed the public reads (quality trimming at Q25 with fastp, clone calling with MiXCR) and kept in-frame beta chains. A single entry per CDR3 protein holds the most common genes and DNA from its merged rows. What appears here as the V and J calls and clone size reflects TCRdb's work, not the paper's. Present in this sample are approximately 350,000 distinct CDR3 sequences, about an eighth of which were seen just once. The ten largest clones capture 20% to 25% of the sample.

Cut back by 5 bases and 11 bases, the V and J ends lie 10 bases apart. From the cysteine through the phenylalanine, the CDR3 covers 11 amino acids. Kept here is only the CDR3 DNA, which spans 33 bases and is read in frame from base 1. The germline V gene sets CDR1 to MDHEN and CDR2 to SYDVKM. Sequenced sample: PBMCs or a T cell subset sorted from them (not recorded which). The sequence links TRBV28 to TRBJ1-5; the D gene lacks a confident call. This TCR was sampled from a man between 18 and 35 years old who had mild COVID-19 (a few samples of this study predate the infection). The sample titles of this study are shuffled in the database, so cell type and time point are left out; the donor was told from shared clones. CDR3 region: CASSLGVTQHF. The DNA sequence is TGTGCCAGCAGTCTGGGAGTCACCCAGCATTTT.